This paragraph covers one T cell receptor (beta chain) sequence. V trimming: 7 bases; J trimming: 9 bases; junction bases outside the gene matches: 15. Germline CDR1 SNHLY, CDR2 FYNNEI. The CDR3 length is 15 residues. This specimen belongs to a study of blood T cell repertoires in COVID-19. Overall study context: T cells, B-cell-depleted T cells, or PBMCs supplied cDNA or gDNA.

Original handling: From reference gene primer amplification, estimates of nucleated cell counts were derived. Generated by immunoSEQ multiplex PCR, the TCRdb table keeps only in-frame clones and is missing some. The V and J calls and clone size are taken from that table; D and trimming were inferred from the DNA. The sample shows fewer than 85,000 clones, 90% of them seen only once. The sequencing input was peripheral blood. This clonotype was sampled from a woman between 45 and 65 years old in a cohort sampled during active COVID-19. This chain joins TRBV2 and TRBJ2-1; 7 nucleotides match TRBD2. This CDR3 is CASKLSGISTGEQFF. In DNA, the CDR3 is TGTGCCAGCAAACTAAGCGGGATTTCTACCGGTGAGCAGTTCTTC. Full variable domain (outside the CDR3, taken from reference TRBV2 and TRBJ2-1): EPEVTQTPSHQVTQMGQEVILRCVPISNHLYFYWYRQILGQKVEFLVSFYNNEISEKSEIFDDQFSVERPDGSNFTLKIRSTKLEDSAMYFCASKLSGISTGEQFFGPGTRLTVL.